This TCR beta chain was recorded in a study of OX40 agonist ivuxolimab in advanced cancers. Study background: From about 23 to 85 years was the age range, with a mean of about 56 years, and 65% to 90% were male.

Trimming pared 3 bases from V and 2 bases from J, leaving 18 bases between. The CDR3 is made up of 17 amino acids. CDR1 and CDR2 from the germline V gene are KGHSH and LQKENI. Produced via immunoSEQ multiplex PCR; TCRdb's table is partial and in-frame only. This table holds about 94,000 clones, around 86% found once. The TCR was taken from an adult with an advanced solid tumor such as melanoma, head and neck, liver or kidney cancer. The chain couples TRBV18 to TRBJ2-3; D is uncertain. This sample comprised CD4+ or CD8+ T cells sorted from blood, obtained in a trial of the OX40 agonist ivuxolimab. DNA of the CDR3: TGTGCCAGCTCACCCCCCTTTCACACGCAGGACACAGATACGCAGTATTTT. Its translation: CASSPPFHTQDTDTQYF.